The 14 T cell receptor beta chains in this list originate from one sample, sequenced in a study of blood T cell repertoires in COVID-19 (dated by TCRdb to between 2020 and 2021). The library was produced with the immunoSEQ multiplex PCR assay. TCRdb stores this immuneACCESS table with in-frame sequences only. Part of the clones is absent; in the studies checked, under half of the shortfall reflects unresolved V genes, and no reason is known for the rest. This sample is represented by 250,000 to 350,000 clones; about nine tenths of them were singletons. Clones ranked in the top ten supply 0.9% to 1% of the sample. Input material: peripheral blood. The origin of the receptors is a middle-aged woman who had recovered from COVID-19.

The gene calls are TRBV6-6 and TRBJ2-7; TRBD2 is a possible D gene (7 bases). Germline CDR1 and CDR2: MNHNY and SVGAGI (reference sequence). CDR3 size: 13 residues. The V end was cut by 6 bases, the J end by 2 bases, with 11 bases between. CDR3 residues: CASRPGGTYEQYF. In DNA, the CDR3 is TGTGCCAGCAGGCCGGGGGGCACCTACGAGCAGTACTTC.

The gene calls are TRBV5-8 and TRBJ2-1; 10 bases line up with TRBD2. This CDR3 has 16 residues. The germline V gene has CDR1 SGHTS and CDR2 YDEGEE. J was trimmed by 6 bases and V by 4 bases; bases with no gene match: 10. The CDR3 DNA reads as TGTGCCAGCAGCGTGCGTGGGACTAGCGTTCGCAATGAGCAGTTCTTC. This sequence encodes CASSVRGTSVRNEQFF. The full variable domain, completed using reference TRBV5-8 and TRBJ2-1, is EAGVTQSPTHLIKTRGQQATLRCSPISGHTSVYWYQQALGLGLQFLLWYDEGEERNRGNFPPRFSGRQFPNYSSELNVNALELEDSALYLCASSVRGTSVRNEQFFGPGTRLTVL.

The chain is built from TRBV3-1 (or the pseudogene TRBV3-2) and TRBJ1-5; D is ambiguous. Per the germline V gene, CDR1 is LGHDT and CDR2 is YNNKEL (reference sequence). The CDR3 loop spans 14 amino acids. V was cut by 1 base and J by 3 bases, with 7 bases left in between. The CDR3 nucleotides read TGTGCCAGCAGCCAAGGGCTTCTCAATCAGCCCCAGCATTTT. Its protein product is CASSQGLLNQPQHF.

The chain couples TRBV7-2 to TRBJ2-1, with 11 bases identical to TRBD2. After removal of 5 bases from V and 0 bases from J, the junction contained 9 bases not matched to a gene. CDR3 size: 18 residues. CDR1 is SGHTA, CDR2 FQGNSA, per germline. The CDR3 protein is CASSTQTSGGFSYNEQFF. The CDR3, as DNA: TGTGCCAGCAGCACCCAAACTAGCGGGGGCTTCTCCTACAATGAGCAGTTCTTC. The whole variable domain, remainder taken from reference TRBV7-2 and TRBJ2-1, is GAGVSQSPSNKVTEKGKDVELRCDPISGHTALYWYRQSLGQGLEFLIYFQGNSAPDKSGLPSDRFSAERTGGSVSTLTIQRTQQEDSAVYLCASSTQTSGGFSYNEQFFGPGTRLTVL.

The V gene is TRBV28, the J gene TRBJ2-5; a possible D gene is TRBD2 (7 bases). Deletions cut 8 bases from V and 2 bases from J, with 18 bases between. Germline-derived CDR1 and CDR2 are MDHEN and SYDVKM. This CDR3 is 15 amino acids long. CDR3 amino acids: CASLSGGRGQETQYF. The CDR3 region has the DNA TGTGCCAGCCTGTCCGGGGGGCGCGGACAAGAGACCCAGTACTTC.

This clone has a handful of counts. The gene calls are TRBV12-3 or TRBV12-4 and TRBJ1-1; D uncertain. The CDR3 is 12 residues long. V lost 5 bases to trimming and J lost 4 bases, with 8 bases between them. CDR3: CASSPGSTEAFF. The CDR3 bases are TGTGCCAGCAGTCCCGGGAGCACTGAAGCTTTCTTT.

The rearrangement joins TRBV10-3 to TRBJ1-2, with D perhaps TRBD1 (5 bases). CDR3 length: 16 amino acids. V was clipped by 3 bases and J by 0 bases, with 14 bases between them. Germline V gene data show CDR1 as ENHRY and CDR2 as SYGVKD. The CDR3 DNA reads as TGTGCCATCAGTGACGGGGACTTCTCGGCTAACTATGGCTACACCTTC. Amino acids: CAISDGDFSANYGYTF.

The J gene is TRBJ2-1, the V gene TRBV5-1; maybe TRBD2 (5 bases). V was clipped by 4 bases and J by 5 bases, with 19 bases between them. CDR1 is SGHRS and CDR2 is YFSETQ in the germline V gene. The CDR3 runs 16 residues. Here the CDR3 DNA reads TGCGCCAGCAGCGAACTTACTAGTTTCTGGAACAATGAGCAGTTCTTC. Protein: CASSELTSFWNNEQFF. Drawing the rest from reference TRBV5-1 and TRBJ2-1, the complete variable domain is KAGVTQTPRYLIKTRGQQVTLSCSPISGHRSVSWYQQTPGQGLQFLFEYFSETQRNKGNFPGRFSGRQFSNSRSEMNVSTLELGDSALYLCASSELTSFWNNEQFFGPGTRLTVL.

The chain has TRBV6-6 and TRBJ2-3; D remains unclear. CDR1 is MNHNY and CDR2 is SVGAGI in the germline V gene (reference sequence). V lost 5 bases and J 2 bases, leaving 11 bases between the germline ends. The CDR3 sequence is 14 residues long. The CDR3 coding sequence is TGTGCCAGCAGTACGACTGTATACACAGATACGCAGTATTTT. Protein: CASSTTVYTDTQYF.

The chain links TRBV11-2 to TRBJ2-1; D may be TRBD1 (5 bases). CDR1 SGHAT and CDR2 FQNNGV come from the germline V gene. There are 13 residues in the CDR3. Trimming stripped 5 bases from V and 5 bases from J, with 10 bases between. The CDR3, as DNA: TGTGCCAGCAGCAAAAGGGGTCACAATGAGCAGTTCTTC. Its translation is CASSKRGHNEQFF. The full variable domain, in which reference TRBV11-2 and TRBJ2-1 provide the parts outside the CDR3, is EAGVAQSPRYKIIEKRQSVAFWCNPISGHATLYWYQQILGQGPKLLIQFQNNGVVDDSQLPKDRFSAERLKGVDSTLKIQPAKLEDSAVYLCASSKRGHNEQFFGPGTRLTVL.

The chain links TRBV2 to TRBJ2-5, with a weak D call TRBD1 (6 bases). Germline V gives CDR1 SNHLY, CDR2 FYNNEI. The CDR3 is 13 amino acids. Trimming cost V 6 bases and J 9 bases, with 17 bases left between them. The CDR3 nucleotides read TGTGCCAGCAGAGACACAGGGACGTTATCCCAGTACTTC. Its translation: CASRDTGTLSQYF.

The gene calls are TRBV25-1 and TRBJ1-4, with unresolved D. V was clipped by 5 bases and J by 2 bases, with 15 bases between them. The germline V gene encodes CDR1 MGHDK and CDR2 SYGVNS. This CDR3 region has 16 residues. The CDR3 region has the DNA TGTGCCAGCAGTAAATCGGTTGCGGGGACTAATGAAAAACTGTTTTTT. Amino acid sequence: CASSKSVAGTNEKLFF.

This clone has a handful of counts. This chain connects TRBV28 to TRBJ2-7, with 11 bases fitting TRBD2. V lost 5 bases, J lost 4 bases, and 4 bases stayed unmatched. The CDR3 loop spans 14 amino acids. Germline CDR1 is MDHEN and CDR2 is SYDVKM. The CDR3 nucleotides read TGTGCCAGCAGTCCGAGACTAGCGGGATACGAGCAGTACTTC. Translated: CASSPRLAGYEQYF.

The rearrangement uses TRBV12-5 and TRBJ1-1, with 8 bases matching TRBD1. The V segment lost 5 bases and the J segment 4 bases; nucleotides outside the gene matches: 18. There are 18 residues in the CDR3. Germline-derived CDR1 and CDR2 are LGHNT and FRNRAP. In nucleotides, the CDR3 is TGTGCTAGTGGTCCCTACCAGGGGGCACGGTTCTGGAGCACTGAAGCTTTCTTT. Its protein is CASGPYQGARFWSTEAFF. The whole variable domain, remainder taken from reference TRBV12-5 and TRBJ1-1, is DARVTQTPRHKVTEMGQEVTMRCQPILGHNTVFWYRQTMMQGLELLAYFRNRAPLDDSGMPKDRFSAEMPDATLATLKIQPSEPRDSAVYFCASGPYQGARFWSTEAFFGQGTRLTVV.